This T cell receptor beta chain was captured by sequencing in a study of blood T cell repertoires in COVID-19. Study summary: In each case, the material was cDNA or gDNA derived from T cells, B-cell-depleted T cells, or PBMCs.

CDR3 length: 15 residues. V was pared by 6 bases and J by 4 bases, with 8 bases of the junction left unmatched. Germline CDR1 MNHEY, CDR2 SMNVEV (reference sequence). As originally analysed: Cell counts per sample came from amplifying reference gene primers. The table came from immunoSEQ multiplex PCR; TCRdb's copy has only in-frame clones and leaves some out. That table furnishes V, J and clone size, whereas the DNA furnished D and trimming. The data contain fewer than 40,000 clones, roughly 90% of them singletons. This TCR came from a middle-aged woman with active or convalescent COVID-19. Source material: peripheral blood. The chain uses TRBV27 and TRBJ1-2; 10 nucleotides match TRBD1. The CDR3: CASSPTGQGFYGYTF. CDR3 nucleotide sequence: TGTGCCAGCAGCCCAACGGGACAGGGGTTCTATGGCTACACCTTC.